This T cell receptor beta chain was sequenced for a study of blood T cell repertoires in COVID-19. Study information: The United States, Italy and Spain provided the acute and convalescent COVID-19 samples. PBMCs, B-cell-depleted T cells, or T cells provided the cDNA or gDNA that made up the material.

Data came from immunoSEQ multiplex PCR; TCRdb stores just in-frame clones and leaves some out. This sample has about 270,000 clones, with approximately 86% found just once. V was shortened by 5 bases and J by 7 bases, with 20 bases between the two germline ends. Germline V lookup: CDR1 SGHAT, CDR2 FQNNGV. The CDR3 covers 15 residues. The sequence derives from a man aged 40-50 years who had recovered from COVID-19. The source material was peripheral blood. The chain links TRBV11-2 to TRBJ1-1; D not resolved. CDR3: CASSRTWEVPVEAFF. CDR3 in DNA: TGTGCCAGCAGCCGGACGTGGGAGGTTCCGGTTGAAGCTTTCTTT.